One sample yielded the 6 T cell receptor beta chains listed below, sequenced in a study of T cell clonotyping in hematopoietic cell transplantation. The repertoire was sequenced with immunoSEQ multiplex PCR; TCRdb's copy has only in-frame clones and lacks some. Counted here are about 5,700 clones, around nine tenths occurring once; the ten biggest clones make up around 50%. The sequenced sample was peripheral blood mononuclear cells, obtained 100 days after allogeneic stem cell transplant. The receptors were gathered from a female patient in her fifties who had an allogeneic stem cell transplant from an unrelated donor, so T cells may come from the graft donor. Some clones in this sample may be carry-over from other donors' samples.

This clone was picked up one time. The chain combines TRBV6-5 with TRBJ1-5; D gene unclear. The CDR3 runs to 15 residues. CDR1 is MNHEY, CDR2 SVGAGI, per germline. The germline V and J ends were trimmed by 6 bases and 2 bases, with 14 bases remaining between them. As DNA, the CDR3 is TGTGCCAGCAGCCACGGGGTGGATGGCAATCAGCCCCAGCATTTT. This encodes CASSHGVDGNQPQHF.

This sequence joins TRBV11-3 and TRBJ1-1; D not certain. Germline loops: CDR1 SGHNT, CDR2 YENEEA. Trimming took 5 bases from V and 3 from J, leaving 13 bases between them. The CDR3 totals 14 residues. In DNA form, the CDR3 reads TGTGCCAGCAGCCGTAGGACGGGAGACACTGAAGCTTTCTTT. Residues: CASSRRTGDTEAFF.

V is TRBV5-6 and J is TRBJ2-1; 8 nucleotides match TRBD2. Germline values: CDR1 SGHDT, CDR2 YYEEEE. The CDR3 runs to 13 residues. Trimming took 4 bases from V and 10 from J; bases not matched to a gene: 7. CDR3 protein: CASSLNRGGEQFF. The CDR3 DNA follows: TGTGCCAGCAGCCTCAACCGCGGGGGGGAGCAGTTCTTC.

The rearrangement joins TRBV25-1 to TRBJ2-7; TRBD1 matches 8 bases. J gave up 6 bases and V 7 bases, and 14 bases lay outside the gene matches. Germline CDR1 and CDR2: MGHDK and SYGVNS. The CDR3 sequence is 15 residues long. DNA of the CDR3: TGTGCCAGCACTTCGACCGGGACAGGAAAACCCGAGCAGTACTTC. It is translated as CASTSTGTGKPEQYF.

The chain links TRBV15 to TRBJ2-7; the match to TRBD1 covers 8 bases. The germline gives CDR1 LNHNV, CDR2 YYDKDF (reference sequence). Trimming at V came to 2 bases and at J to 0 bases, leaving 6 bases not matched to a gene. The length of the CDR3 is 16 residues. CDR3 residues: CATSRLRTGSSYEQYF. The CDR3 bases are TGTGCCACCAGCAGACTTAGGACAGGGAGCTCCTACGAGCAGTACTTC.

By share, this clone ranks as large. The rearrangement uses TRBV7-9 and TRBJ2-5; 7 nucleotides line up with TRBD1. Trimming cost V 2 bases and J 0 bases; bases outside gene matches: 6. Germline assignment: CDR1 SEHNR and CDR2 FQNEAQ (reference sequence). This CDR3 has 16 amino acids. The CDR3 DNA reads TGTGCCAGCAGCTTATCGGGTGACAGGGACCAAGAGACCCAGTACTTC. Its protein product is CASSLSGDRDQETQYF.